This entry lists 3 T cell receptor beta chains sequenced from one sample in a study of tumor-infiltrating lymphocytes in primary liver carcinoma. Scientists recovered RNA and DNA together from around 20-30 mg of unsorted bulk tissue. Making TCR beta cDNA involved around 520 ng total RNA and a constant-region primer. The TCR beta library was amplified through three nested multiplex PCR rounds in a modified ARM-PCR procedure. The first two PCR rounds, around 11 cycles each, used TRBV1-TRBV30 forward primers and a C-beta reverse primer. MiXCR, run by TCRdb on the multiplex PCR reads, gives a single entry per CDR3 protein. The sample consists of about 99,000 distinct CDR3 sequences, 55% to 75% of them appearing once. The source material was liver tumor tissue from sampling region 5. The subset here: tumor region T5, tumor centre. The source is a woman aged 55-69 years with primary liver carcinoma and hepatitis B virus infection.

Notes on this clonotype: Being one base from a much bigger clone, this may be a read error. The gene calls are TRBV6-5 and TRBJ2-5; TRBD1 agrees at 9 bases. The germline gives CDR1 MNHEY, CDR2 SVGAGI. After removal of 5 bases from V and 9 bases from J, the junction contained 13 bases not matched to a gene. The CDR3 sequence is 15 residues long. The DNA of the CDR3 is TGTGCCAGCAGTCATGATACAGGGGGCGAGGAGGCCCAGTACTTC. The encoded protein is CASSHDTGGEEAQYF.

In its sample, this clonotype was seen a few times. V gene TRBV18 combines with J gene TRBJ2-1; 10 nucleotides align to TRBD2. V lost 8 bases to trimming and J lost 8 bases; unmatched junction nucleotides: 12. The length of the CDR3 is 15 residues. CDR1 and CDR2 (germline): KGHSH, LQKENI. CDR3 coding DNA: TGTGCCAGCAGGGATTCTAGCGGGAGATCGGATGAGCAGTTCTTC. It specifies CASRDSSGRSDEQFF.

The table lists this clonotype with a few counts. The junction and the germline gene differ at one end; a read error may be behind it. This chain connects TRBV28 to TRBJ2-3; no clear D gene. This CDR3 has 11 amino acids. Germline CDR1 reads MDHEN; CDR2 reads SYDVKM. Written as DNA, the CDR3 is TGTGGCAGCAGTTCAACAGATACGCAGTATTTT. As protein: CGSSSTDTQYF.